The 17 T cell receptor beta chains in this list originate from one sample, sequenced in a study of regulatory T cells in long-lasting Graves disease. For TCR beta, libraries came from iRepertoire HTBI primers and Arm-PCR of CDR3 regions. One entry per CDR3 protein results from TCRdb running MiXCR on the multiplex PCR reads. The data contain 360,000 or so distinct CDR3 sequences, 15% to 20% of them singletons. Time point described: newly diagnosed GD, antithyroid drugs for less than 3 months. PBMC RNA was the source of the TCR library. These data also formed part of another study, on T cells in Graves' hyperthyroidism and ophthalmopathy.

The specimen comprised peripheral blood mononuclear cells (PBMCs), sampled at new diagnosis, from a patient treated with antithyroid drugs. The receptors come from a woman between 18 and 30 years old with Graves disease.

This clonotype was seen a handful of times. The chain couples TRBV30 to TRBJ2-5; 7 nucleotides match TRBD2. The CDR3 contains 13 residues. Germline V gene data show CDR1 as GTSNPN and CDR2 as SVGIG (reference sequence). V gave up 0 bases and J gave up 5 bases; unmatched junction bases: 3. The CDR3 sequence: CAWSVLAFETQYF. Here the CDR3 DNA reads TGTGCCTGGAGTGTACTAGCGTTCGAGACCCAGTACTTC.

The genes are TRBV15 and TRBJ1-1; D is unclear. The V gene lost 3 bases and the J gene lost 7 bases, with 9 bases spanning the gap. There are 12 residues in the CDR3. The germline CDR1 and CDR2 sequences are LNHNV and YYDKDF (reference sequence). CDR3 coding DNA: TGTGCCACCAGCAGGGACCCTCATGAAGCTTTCTTT. It codes for CATSRDPHEAFF.

This clonotype was observed a few times. V and J are TRBV6-5 and TRBJ2-3; a weak D match, TRBD2 (5 bases). Germline CDR1 and CDR2: MNHEY and SVGAGI. Trimming cost V 3 bases and J 2 bases, with 12 bases left between them. The CDR3 covers 15 residues. CDR3 coding DNA: TGTGCCAGCAGTTATGAGGGCGGGTACACAGATACGCAGTATTTT. As protein: CASSYEGGYTDTQYF.

This clonotype was observed at least ten times. The rearrangement uses TRBV20-1 and TRBJ2-1, with TRBD2 matching over 8 bases. The CDR3 is 15 residues long. After removal of 0 bases from V and 5 bases from J, the junction contained 6 bases not matched to a gene. CDR1 DFQATT and CDR2 SNEGSKA come from the germline V gene (reference sequence). The CDR3 region has the DNA TGCAGTGCTAGAGATTCAGCGGGGGATCACAATGAGCAGTTCTTC. This gives the protein CSARDSAGDHNEQFF.

In this sample, this clonotype turned up many times. The chain joins TRBV28 to TRBJ2-7, with D unclear. CDR1 and CDR2 (germline): MDHEN, SYDVKM. CDR3 size: 13 residues. Trimming removed 6 bases from V and 3 bases from J, with 12 bases in between. The CDR3 nucleotides read TGTGCCAGCAGCTTGTCACCAAACTACGAGCAGTACTTC. Encoded protein: CASSLSPNYEQYF. Variable domain in full (rest from reference TRBV28 and TRBJ2-7): DVKVTQSSRYLVKRTGEKVFLECVQDMDHENMFWYRQDPGLGLRLIYFSYDVKMKEKGDIPEGYSVSREKKERFSLILESASTNQTSMYLCASSLSPNYEQYFGPGTRLTVT.

The rearrangement uses TRBV5-1 and TRBJ2-5, with TRBD2 matching over 12 bases. The germline CDR1 and CDR2 sequences are SGHRS and YFSETQ. The CDR3 is 17 residues long. Germline trimming cut 0 bases from V and 7 bases from J; bases unmatched to any gene: 10. The CDR3 loop is CASSLASGGAPTTTQYF. CDR3 bases: TGCGCCAGCAGCTTGGCTAGCGGGGGGGCGCCTACGACGACCCAGTACTTC.

In its sample, this clonotype was seen many times. The CDR3 nucleotides read TGTGCCAGCAATAGGGATGACCAGCCCCAGCATTTT. This encodes CASNRDDQPQHF. The chain combines TRBV2 with TRBJ1-5, with D uncertain. The CDR3 is 12 residues long. The ends were cut back, 7 bases at V and 7 bases at J, with 11 bases in the middle. Germline values: CDR1 SNHLY, CDR2 FYNNEI.

In its sample, this clonotype was seen a few times. The V gene is TRBV9, the J gene TRBJ1-6; 11 bases match TRBD1. The length of the CDR3 is 14 residues. In germline, CDR1 is SGDLS, CDR2 YYNGEE. After removal of 5 bases from V and 9 bases from J, the junction contained 4 bases not matched to a gene. In DNA form, the CDR3 reads TGTGCCAGCAGTTCCGGGACAGGGGGTTCACCCCTCCACTTT. Encoded protein: CASSSGTGGSPLHF.

The genes are TRBV15 and TRBJ2-5; possibly TRBD1 or TRBD2 for D (5 bases each). The CDR3 has 13 amino acids. CDR1 and CDR2 (germline): LNHNV, YYDKDF (reference sequence). V gave up 1 base and J gave up 6 bases, with 9 bases separating them. CDR3 coding DNA: TGTGCCACCAGCAGAGGAGGGACGCAGACCCAGTACTTC. Its protein is CATSRGGTQTQYF.

This clonotype was recorded a few times. The chain has TRBV6-1 and TRBJ1-5; 7 bases align to TRBD1. Germline V gives CDR1 MNHNS, CDR2 SASEGT. With V trimmed by 10 bases and J by 2 bases, 2 bases remained unmatched. This CDR3 region has 12 residues. Written as DNA, the CDR3 is TGTGCCACCCAGGGGGGCAATCAGCCCCAGCATTTT. It translates to CATQGGNQPQHF.

This clonotype was detected many times. V gene TRBV27 combines with J gene TRBJ2-5; TRBD1 is a possible D gene (7 bases). Germline V gene data show CDR1 as MNHEY and CDR2 as SMNVEV (reference sequence). Trimming removed 3 bases from V and 5 bases from J, with 10 bases in between. The CDR3 length is 13 residues. CDR3 amino acids: CASSFPGGETQYF. The CDR3 DNA sequence: TGTGCCAGCAGTTTCCCAGGGGGGGAGACCCAGTACTTC.

This clonotype was seen repeatedly, ten times or more. J is TRBJ2-1 and V is TRBV18; tentative D call: TRBD2 (5 bases). The CDR3 length is 16 residues. Germline lookup yields CDR1 KGHSH and CDR2 LQKENI. Trimming shortened V by 3 bases and J by 0 bases, and 12 bases separated the two germline ends. CDR3 DNA sequence: TGTGCCAGCTCACCTAGTTTTGGGAGCTCCTACAATGAGCAGTTCTTC. It encodes CASSPSFGSSYNEQFF.

Of note for this clonotype: One end of the junction is discordant with germline, which a read error may explain. This chain uses TRBV28 with TRBJ2-6; TRBD1 is a possible D gene (6 bases). The CDR3 consists of 18 residues. Per germline, CDR1 MDHEN and CDR2 SYDVKM. The CDR3 DNA follows: TGTACCAGCAGTTTAGGGGCAGGGGTGGTTTCTGGGGCCAACGTCCTGACTTTC. It translates to CTSSLGAGVVSGANVLTF. Based on the CDR3 plus reference TRBV28 and TRBJ2-6, the full variable domain is DVKVTQSSRYLVKRTGEKVFLECVQDMDHENMFWYRQDPGLGLRLIYFSYDVKMKEKGDIPEGYSVSREKKERFSLILESASTNQTSMYLCTSSLGAGVVSGANVLTFGAGSRLTVL.

In its sample, this clonotype was seen a few times. J is TRBJ2-1 and V is TRBV14; D is unresolved. Germline CDR1 and CDR2: SGHDN and FVKESK. CDR3 length: 15 residues. The V end was cut by 6 bases, the J end by 0 bases, with 12 bases between. The CDR3 is CASRPWLLSYNEQFF. CDR3 bases: TGTGCCAGCAGGCCGTGGCTCCTCTCCTACAATGAGCAGTTCTTC.

This clonotype has at least ten counts. The chain links TRBV3-1 to TRBJ1-6; 9 bases are a match to TRBD1. The germline gives CDR1 LGHDT, CDR2 YNNKEL (reference sequence). Trimming cost V 2 bases and J 8 bases; bases outside gene matches: 1. The CDR3 spans 14 residues. Here the CDR3 DNA reads TGTGCCAGCAGCCAACGGACAGGGGATTCACCCCTCCACTTT. Protein sequence: CASSQRTGDSPLHF.

In its sample, this clonotype was seen a few times. The gene calls are TRBV24-1 and TRBJ2-1; 9 nucleotides match TRBD2. The length of the CDR3 is 16 residues. The junction had 10 bases not matched to a gene; V was cut back by 7 bases and J by 4 bases. Per the germline V gene, CDR1 is KGHDR and CDR2 is SFDVKD. The CDR3 DNA follows: TGTGCCACCAGAAACCGTGGACTAGCGCTTTACAATGAGCAGTTCTTC. It specifies CATRNRGLALYNEQFF.

This clonotype occurred many times. The chain links TRBV5-1 to TRBJ2-5, with 10 bases lining up with TRBD2. The CDR3 has 16 amino acids. V dropped 3 bases and J dropped 1; count of bases not matched to a gene: 6. Germline values: CDR1 SGHRS, CDR2 YFSETQ. CDR3 bases: TGCGCCAGCAGCTCCTTAGCGGGGGGAAGCCAAGAGACCCAGTACTTC. Translation: CASSSLAGGSQETQYF.